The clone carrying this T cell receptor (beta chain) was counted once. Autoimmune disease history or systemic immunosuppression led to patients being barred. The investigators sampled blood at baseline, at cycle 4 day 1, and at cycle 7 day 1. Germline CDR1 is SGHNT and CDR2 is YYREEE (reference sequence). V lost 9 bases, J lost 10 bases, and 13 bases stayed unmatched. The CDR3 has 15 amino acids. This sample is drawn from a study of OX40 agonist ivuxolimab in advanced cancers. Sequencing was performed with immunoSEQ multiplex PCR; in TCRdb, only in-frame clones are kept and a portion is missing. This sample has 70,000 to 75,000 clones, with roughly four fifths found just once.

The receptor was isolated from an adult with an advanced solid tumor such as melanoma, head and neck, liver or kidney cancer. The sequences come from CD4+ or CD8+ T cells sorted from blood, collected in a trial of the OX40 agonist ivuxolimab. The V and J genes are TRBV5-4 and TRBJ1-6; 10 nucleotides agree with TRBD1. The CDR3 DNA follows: TGTGCCACCTCCTCCGCGGGACAGGGGAACTCACCCCTCCACTTT. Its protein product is CATSSAGQGNSPLHF.